This T cell receptor beta chain was sequenced for a study of patients and donors after allogeneic stem cell transplantation. V shed 6 bases and J 7 bases; nucleotides not matched to a gene: 9. The CDR3 consists of 16 residues. CDR1 and CDR2 (germline): MNHEY, SVGAGI. MiXCR, run by TCRdb on the RT-PCR reads, gives a single entry per CDR3 protein. The sample records fewer than 75,000 distinct CDR3 sequences, 10% to 15% being singletons. Material for sequencing was blood, either unsorted or a sorted T cell fraction (not recorded which). This TCR came from a human donor who was either an allogeneic HSCT recipient or a stem cell or donor lymphocyte infusion donor (not recorded which). It is not recorded whose cells these are; they may come from a transplant donor. The rearrangement links TRBV6-5 to TRBJ2-3; TRBD2 matches at 14 bases. The CDR3 bases are TGTGCCAGCAGCCGACCGGGACTAGCGGGAGAAAATACGCAGTATTTT. Translation: CASSRPGLAGENTQYF.